Each of the 28 T cell receptor beta chains below was sequenced from the same sample in a study of T cell repertoires in cytomegalovirus infection. Which antigens these TCRs recognize remains unknown. MiXCR was run by TCRdb on the reads, yielding one entry per CDR3 protein. The sample holds a few hundred thousand distinct CDR3 sequences, roughly a third seen once. The material was cultured PBMCs, obtained from culture after CMV antigen stimulation. These TCRs come from a human donor in good health (CMV status not recorded). Some clones in this sample may be carry-over from other donors' samples.

V is TRBV19 and J is TRBJ2-1; 8 bases are shared with TRBD2. Germline V CDR1 and CDR2: LNHDA, SQIVND (reference sequence). The V and J ends lost 3 bases and 8 bases, in that order; junction bases with no gene match: 9. The CDR3 is made up of 15 amino acids. The chain's CDR3 is CASSIQRETNYEQFF. The CDR3 region has the DNA TGTGCCAGTAGTATTCAGCGGGAGACTAACTATGAGCAGTTCTTC.

The rearrangement joins TRBV29-1 to TRBJ2-3; D gene ambiguous. CDR3 length: 15 amino acids. The V end was cut by 6 bases, the J end by 0 bases, with 16 bases between. CDR1 and CDR2 from the germline V gene are SQVTM and ANQGSEA. The CDR3 sequence is CSVQEKSTSTDTQYF. Here the CDR3 DNA reads TGCAGCGTCCAGGAAAAGAGTACTAGCACAGATACGCAGTATTTT.

The chain joins TRBV4-3 to TRBJ2-1, with 9 bases fitting TRBD1. Trimming at V came to 0 bases and at J to 6 bases, leaving 3 bases not matched to a gene. Looked up from germline, CDR1 is LGHNA and CDR2 is YSLEER. CDR3 size: 15 residues. The CDR3 coding sequence is TGCGCCAGCAGCCAAGAAGGGACAGGGTTCAATGAGCAGTTCTTC. Residues: CASSQEGTGFNEQFF.

A few counts support this clonotype. V is TRBV6-1 and J is TRBJ2-5; 16 positions match TRBD2. V shed 6 bases, J shed 7 bases, and the junction held 5 bases outside the gene matches. The CDR3 loop spans 15 amino acids. CDR1 and CDR2 (germline): MNHNS, SASEGT. The CDR3 DNA sequence: TGTGCCAGCAGGGGGACTAGCGGGGGGGTGGCGACCCAGTACTTC. Its translation is CASRGTSGGVATQYF.

This clonotype was detected only a few times. The V and J genes are TRBV4-3 and TRBJ1-5; D gene unclear. The V gene lost 4 bases and the J gene lost 3 bases, with 7 bases spanning the gap. The CDR3 runs to 13 residues. Germline lookup yields CDR1 LGHNA and CDR2 YSLEER. The CDR3 DNA follows: TGCGCCAGCAGCCCCAACTACAATCAGCCCCAGCATTTT. This translates into CASSPNYNQPQHF.

J is TRBJ2-3 and V is TRBV19; 9 bases fit TRBD1. J was trimmed by 1 base and V by 4 bases; bases with no gene match: 6. The germline gives CDR1 LNHDA, CDR2 SQIVND (reference sequence). The CDR3 runs to 16 residues. In DNA form, the CDR3 reads TGTGCCAGTAGTAGATCACAGGGGGCTCGCACAGATACGCAGTATTTT. Translating it yields CASSRSQGARTDTQYF.

This clonotype was found a few times. The V and J genes are TRBV4-2 and TRBJ2-7, with TRBD1 as a possible D gene (5 bases). The germline CDR1 and CDR2 sequences are LGHNA and YNFKEQ. CDR3 size: 15 residues. V dropped 2 bases and J dropped 1 base, with 12 bases sitting between them. In DNA, the CDR3 is TGTGCCAGCAGCCAACAAGGACACACGTCCTACGAGCAGTACTTC. This sequence encodes CASSQQGHTSYEQYF.

This clonotype was observed a few times. CDR3 in DNA: TGTGCCAGCTCACCCGGGGACTCTAGTTACGAGCAGTACGTC. Translating gives CASSPGDSSYEQYV. The rearrangement links TRBV18 to TRBJ2-7; a weak D match, TRBD2 (6 bases). V lost 3 bases, J lost 4 bases, and 13 bases lay in between. Looked up from germline, CDR1 is KGHSH and CDR2 is LQKENI. There are 14 residues in the CDR3.

The V and J genes are TRBV20-1 and TRBJ2-1, with a weak D call TRBD2 (5 bases). This CDR3 has 15 amino acids. V shed 2 bases and J shed 2 bases, with 13 bases lying between them. CDR1 and CDR2 (germline): DFQATT, SNEGSKA (reference sequence). CDR3 protein: CSARWGAGTYNEQFF. CDR3 nucleotide sequence: TGCAGTGCTAGATGGGGAGCAGGAACCTACAATGAGCAGTTCTTC.

The chain joins TRBV12-3 or TRBV12-4 to TRBJ2-3; TRBD2 matches at 10 bases. CDR3 size: 16 residues. With 2 bases clipped from V and 4 bases from J, the junction kept 6 bases outside the gene matches. CDR3 residues: CASSLWSSGSPDTQYF. The CDR3, as DNA: TGTGCCAGCAGTTTATGGTCTAGCGGGAGTCCAGATACGCAGTATTTT.

This chain joins TRBV6-6 and TRBJ2-2; D might be TRBD1 or TRBD2, each matching 6 bases. Per the germline V gene, CDR1 is MNHNY and CDR2 is SVGAGI (reference sequence). This CDR3 spans 16 amino acids. With 5 bases removed from V and 3 bases from J, the gap between germline ends came to 16 bases. The CDR3 spells CASSGRGQGHTGELFF. CDR3 nucleotide sequence: TGTGCCAGCAGTGGTCGGGGGCAGGGGCACACCGGGGAGCTGTTTTTT.

This clonotype was recorded at least ten times. The V and J genes are TRBV7-2 and TRBJ2-3; 9 bases agree with TRBD2. Germline lookup yields CDR1 SGHTA and CDR2 FQGNSA. Germline trimming cut 0 bases from V and 0 bases from J; bases unmatched to any gene: 1. The CDR3 runs to 16 residues. CDR3: CASSLAGTSSTDTQYF. CDR3 DNA: TGTGCCAGCAGCTTAGCAGGGACTAGCAGCACAGATACGCAGTATTTT.

The CDR3 DNA sequence: TGTGCCAGCAGTGAGTGGCCTTCAGCGTCGTGGGAGCAGTACTTC. Protein: CASSEWPSASWEQYF. V and J are TRBV6-1 and TRBJ2-7; D is undetermined. This CDR3 has 15 residues. Germline-derived CDR1 and CDR2 are MNHNS and SASEGT. Trimming removed 3 bases from V and 7 bases from J, with 19 bases in between.

V usage is TRBV5-1 and J usage is TRBJ2-1; 8 bases align to TRBD1. The V gene's germline CDR1 is SGHRS and CDR2 YFSETQ. The J segment lost 8 bases and the V segment lost 2 bases, leaving 15 bases of the junction unmatched. This CDR3 spans 17 amino acids. CDR3 region: CASSLYMPGQGADEQFF. The DNA of the CDR3 is TGCGCCAGCAGCTTATATATGCCGGGGCAGGGGGCGGATGAGCAGTTCTTC.

The sample holds a few counts of this clonotype. V usage is TRBV11-2 and J usage is TRBJ1-3; D is unclear. This CDR3 spans 13 amino acids. With 7 bases removed from V and 2 bases from J, the gap between germline ends came to 9 bases. CDR1 is SGHAT and CDR2 is FQNNGV in the germline V gene. The CDR3 bases are TGTGCCAGCACCCAAGTAACTGGAAACACCATATATTTT. This sequence encodes CASTQVTGNTIYF.

The chain couples TRBV5-4 to TRBJ2-3; 10 nucleotides match TRBD2. The V segment lost 4 bases and the J segment 0 bases; nucleotides outside the gene matches: 5. The CDR3 length is 16 residues. Per the germline V gene, CDR1 is SGHNT and CDR2 is YYREEE (reference sequence). The CDR3 coding sequence is TGTGCCAGCAGCCGGACTAGCGGCCTTAGCACAGATACGCAGTATTTT. As protein: CASSRTSGLSTDTQYF. The full variable domain, completed using reference TRBV5-4 and TRBJ2-3, is ETGVTQSPTHLIKTRGQQVTLRCSSQSGHNTVSWYQQALGQGPQFIFQYYREEENGRGNFPPRFSGLQFPNYSSELNVNALELDDSALYLCASSRTSGLSTDTQYFGPGTRLTVL.

There are a few counts of this clonotype. The CDR3 DNA reads as TGTGCCAGCAGCAAACGAGAGAAAGAGACCCAGTACTTC. Protein sequence: CASSKREKETQYF. This chain links TRBV7-2 with TRBJ2-5; no definite D call. Between the trimmed V and J ends, which lost 5 bases and 3 bases, there was a span of 10 bases. CDR1 and CDR2 (germline): SGHTA, FQGNSA. The CDR3 spans 13 residues.

This chain joins TRBV19 and TRBJ2-1; 7 nucleotides agree with TRBD2. This CDR3 is 14 amino acids long. Germline V gene data show CDR1 as LNHDA and CDR2 as SQIVND (reference sequence). Trimming removed 8 bases from V and 4 bases from J; junction bases left unmatched: 8. The CDR3 bases are TGTGCCAGTCAAAAGACTAGCACGTACAATGAGCAGTTCTTC. Translating gives CASQKTSTYNEQFF.

In regard to this clonotype: A read error may explain this, as a much larger clone is one base away. The chain couples TRBV27 to TRBJ1-2; a weak D match, TRBD1 (6 bases). Germline V gene lookup returns CDR1 MNHEY and CDR2 SMNVEV (reference sequence). V gave up 5 bases and J gave up 7 bases, with 8 bases separating them. The CDR3 length is 11 residues. This chain's CDR3 is CASSQGFGYTF. The DNA of the CDR3 is TGTGCCAGCAGTCAGGGGTTTGGCTACACCTTC.

This clonotype was counted at least ten times. The chain recombines TRBV2 with TRBJ2-5; 7 bases are shared with TRBD2. The CDR3 consists of 14 residues. V dropped 9 bases and J dropped 5; count of bases not matched to a gene: 12. Germline V gene sequence: CDR1 SNHLY, CDR2 FYNNEI. The CDR3: CARIRFGSGETQYF. DNA for the CDR3: TGTGCCAGGATTCGATTCGGTAGCGGGGAGACCCAGTACTTC.

This clonotype was seen a handful of times. The V and J genes are TRBV27 and TRBJ1-5; D is unclear. CDR1 MNHEY and CDR2 SMNVEV come from the germline V gene (reference sequence). This CDR3 region has 15 residues. Between the trimmed V and J ends, which lost 5 bases and 0 bases, there was a span of 11 bases. The CDR3 is CASSPGVYSNQPQHF. As DNA, the CDR3 is TGTGCCAGCAGTCCCGGGGTATATAGCAATCAGCCCCAGCATTTT.

The chain links TRBV9 to TRBJ2-1, with 8 bases fitting TRBD2. With V trimmed by 3 bases and J by 0 bases, 2 bases remained unmatched. Germline V lookup: CDR1 SGDLS, CDR2 YYNGEE. The CDR3 spans 15 residues. CDR3 residues: CASSGGGSSYNEQFF. CDR3 coding DNA: TGTGCCAGCAGCGGCGGGGGGTCCTCCTACAATGAGCAGTTCTTC.

This clonotype occurred a few times. The V and J genes are TRBV7-9 and TRBJ2-5; no clear D. The CDR3 spans 15 residues. The germline CDR1 and CDR2 sequences are SEHNR and FQNEAQ (reference sequence). Trimming took 3 bases from V and 5 from J, leaving 16 bases between them. CDR3 protein: CASSFKSGLGETQYF. In nucleotides, the CDR3 is TGTGCCAGCAGCTTTAAATCGGGTCTTGGCGAGACCCAGTACTTC.

This clonotype was counted between two and nine times. The chain couples TRBV6-2 or TRBV6-3 to TRBJ1-6; D is possibly TRBD1 (6 bases). Trimming shortened V by 7 bases and J by 10 bases, and 26 bases separated the two germline ends. The germline CDR1 and CDR2 sequences are MNHEY and SVGEGT. The CDR3 runs 17 residues. In nucleotides, the CDR3 is TGTGCCAGCACCGAGCTGCAAACACAGGGAAGCTACTCACCCCTCCACTTT. Its protein product is CASTELQTQGSYSPLHF.

This clonotype was counted between two and nine times. The chain is built from TRBV28 and TRBJ2-1, with TRBD2 matching over 7 bases. Germline V gene lookup returns CDR1 MDHEN and CDR2 SYDVKM. This CDR3 has 15 residues. Trimming removed 11 bases from V and 9 bases from J; junction bases left unmatched: 19. CDR3 nucleotide sequence: TGTGCCGGCGAGCATGGCGGGAGCGGTGGTGGTGAGCAGTTCTTC. Its protein is CAGEHGGSGGGEQFF.

The chain uses TRBV6-8 and TRBJ1-1, with D unclear. CDR1 is MNHGY and CDR2 is SAAAGT in the germline V gene. The CDR3 spans 12 residues. The V and J ends lost 2 bases and 7 bases respectively, with 8 bases between them. The CDR3 sequence: CASSYTTGEAFF. The CDR3 bases are TGTGCCAGCAGTTACACTACGGGTGAAGCTTTCTTT.

This clonotype was found a few times. The rearrangement links TRBV12-3 or TRBV12-4 to TRBJ2-5; no definite D call. V was trimmed by 6 bases and J by 4 bases, leaving 9 bases between them. This CDR3 is built from 12 residues. In DNA, the CDR3 is TGTGCCAGCAGGAGCCCACTAGAGACCCAGTACTTC. Translated, it gives CASRSPLETQYF.

In this sample, this clonotype turned up a few times. This chain links TRBV6-5 with TRBJ2-7; 9 bases agree with TRBD1. This CDR3 region has 17 residues. Germline loops: CDR1 MNHEY, CDR2 SVGAGI. Trimming took 0 bases from V and 1 from J; bases not matched to a gene: 7. Written as DNA, the CDR3 is TGTGCCAGCAGTTACTCTTCGGGACAGGGATTTTCCTACGAGCAGTACTTC. Amino acids: CASSYSSGQGFSYEQYF.